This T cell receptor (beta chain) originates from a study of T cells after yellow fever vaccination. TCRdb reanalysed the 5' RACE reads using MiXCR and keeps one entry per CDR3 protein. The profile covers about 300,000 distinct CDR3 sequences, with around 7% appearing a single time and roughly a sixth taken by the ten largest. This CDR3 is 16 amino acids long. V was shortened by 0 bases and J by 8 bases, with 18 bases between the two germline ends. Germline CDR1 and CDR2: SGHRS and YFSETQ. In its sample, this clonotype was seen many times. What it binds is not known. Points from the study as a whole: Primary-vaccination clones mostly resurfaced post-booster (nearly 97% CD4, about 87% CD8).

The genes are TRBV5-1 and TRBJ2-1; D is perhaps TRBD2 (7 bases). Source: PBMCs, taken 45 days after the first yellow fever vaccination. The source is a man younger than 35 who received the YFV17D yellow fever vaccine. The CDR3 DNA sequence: TGCGCCAGCAGCTTGGAGGGGGGGGCCCATAGAGATGAGCAGTTCTTC. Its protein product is CASSLEGGAHRDEQFF.